Given below is one TCR beta chain in context. This CDR3 has 12 residues. Trimming removed 2 bases from V and 5 bases from J, with 7 bases in between. The germline V gene encodes CDR1 SGHVS and CDR2 FQNEAQ. Sequencing used immunoSEQ multiplex PCR; TCRdb keeps in-frame clones, though not all of them. Among 25,000 to 35,000 clones, 93% were seen once, and the ten largest hold 2% to 2.5%. Time point here: recipient sample about 28 days before transplant, after cytoreduction. The data derive from a study of T cell clonotyping in hematopoietic cell transplantation. Study details: Pretransplant recipient samples were taken after cytoreduction.

This clonotype was obtained from a man aged 45-65 years with acute myeloid leukemia. Some clones in this sample may be carry-over from other donors' samples. Sample: peripheral blood mononuclear cells, taken before stem cell transplant. The chain joins TRBV7-8 to TRBJ2-7; unclear D gene. In DNA, the CDR3 is TGTGCCAGCAGCTTATACGCTGACGAGCAGTACTTC. It encodes CASSLYADEQYF.